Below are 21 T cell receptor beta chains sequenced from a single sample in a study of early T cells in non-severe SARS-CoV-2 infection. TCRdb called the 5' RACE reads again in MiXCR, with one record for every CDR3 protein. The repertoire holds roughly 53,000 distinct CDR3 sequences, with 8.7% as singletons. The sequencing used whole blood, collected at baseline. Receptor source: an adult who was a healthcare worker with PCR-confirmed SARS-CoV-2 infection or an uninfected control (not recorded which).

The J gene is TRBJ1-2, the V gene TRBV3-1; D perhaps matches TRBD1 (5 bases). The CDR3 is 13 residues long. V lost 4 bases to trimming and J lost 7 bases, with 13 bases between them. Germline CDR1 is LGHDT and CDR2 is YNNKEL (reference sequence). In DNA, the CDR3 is TGTGCCAGCAGCCCCCGGGTTAGGGGTGGCTACACCTTC. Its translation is CASSPRVRGGYTF.

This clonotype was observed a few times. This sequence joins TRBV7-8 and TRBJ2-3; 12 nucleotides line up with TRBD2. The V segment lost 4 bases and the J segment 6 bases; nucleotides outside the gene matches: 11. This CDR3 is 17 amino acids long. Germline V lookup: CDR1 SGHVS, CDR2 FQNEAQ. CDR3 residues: CASSSNLAGGPVDTQYF. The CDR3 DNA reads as TGTGCCAGCAGCTCCAATCTAGCGGGAGGGCCGGTCGATACGCAGTATTTT.

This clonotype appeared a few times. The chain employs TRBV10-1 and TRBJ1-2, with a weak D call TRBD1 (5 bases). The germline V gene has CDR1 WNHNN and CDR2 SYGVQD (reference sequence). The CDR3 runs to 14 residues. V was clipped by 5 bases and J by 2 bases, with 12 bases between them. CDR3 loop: CASSPGTQNYGYTF. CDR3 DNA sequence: TGCGCCAGCAGTCCCGGGACCCAGAACTATGGCTACACCTTC.

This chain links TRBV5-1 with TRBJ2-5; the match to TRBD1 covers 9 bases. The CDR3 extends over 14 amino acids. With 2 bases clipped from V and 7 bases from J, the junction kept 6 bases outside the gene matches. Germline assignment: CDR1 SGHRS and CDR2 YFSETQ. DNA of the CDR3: TGCGCCAGCAGCTTAAGGACAGGGGAGGCGACCCAGTACTTC. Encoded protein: CASSLRTGEATQYF.

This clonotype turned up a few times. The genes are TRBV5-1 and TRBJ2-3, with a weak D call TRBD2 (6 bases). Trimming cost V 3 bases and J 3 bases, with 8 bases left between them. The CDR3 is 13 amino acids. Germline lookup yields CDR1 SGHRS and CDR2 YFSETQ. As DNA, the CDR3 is TGCGCCAGCAGCTCTGGGGGGACAGATACGCAGTATTTT. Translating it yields CASSSGGTDTQYF.

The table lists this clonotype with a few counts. CDR3 loop: CASSPSGVDKETQYF. DNA for the CDR3: TGTGCCAGCAGCCCTTCGGGGGTAGATAAAGAGACCCAGTACTTC. The rearrangement joins TRBV5-4 to TRBJ2-5, with D possibly TRBD2 on 6 matching bases. CDR1 and CDR2 from the germline V gene are SGHNT and YYREEE (reference sequence). Trimming left V 4 bases short and J 3 bases short, with 16 bases between. The CDR3 loop spans 15 amino acids.

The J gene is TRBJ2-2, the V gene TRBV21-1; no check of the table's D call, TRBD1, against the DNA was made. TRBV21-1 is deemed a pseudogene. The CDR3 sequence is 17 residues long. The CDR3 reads CATTRRQGEIYTGELFF. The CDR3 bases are TGTGCCACCACCCGAAGACAGGGGGAAATTTACACCGGGGAGCTGTTTTTT.

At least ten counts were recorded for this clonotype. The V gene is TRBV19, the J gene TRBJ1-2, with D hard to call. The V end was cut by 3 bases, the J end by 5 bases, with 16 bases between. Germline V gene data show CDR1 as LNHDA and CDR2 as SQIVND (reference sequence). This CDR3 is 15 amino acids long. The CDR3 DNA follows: TGTGCCAGTAGTATGAGTATGGGCGGAAAGTATGGCTACACCTTC. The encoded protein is CASSMSMGGKYGYTF.

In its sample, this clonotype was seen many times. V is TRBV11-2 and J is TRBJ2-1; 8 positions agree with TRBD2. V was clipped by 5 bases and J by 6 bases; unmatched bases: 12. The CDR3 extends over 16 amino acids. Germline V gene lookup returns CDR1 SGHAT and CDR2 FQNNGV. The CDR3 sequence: CASSLRETSAGNEQFF. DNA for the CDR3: TGTGCCAGCAGCCTAAGGGAGACTAGCGCCGGCAATGAGCAGTTCTTC. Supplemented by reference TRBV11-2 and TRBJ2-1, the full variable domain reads EAGVAQSPRYKIIEKRQSVAFWCNPISGHATLYWYQQILGQGPKLLIQFQNNGVVDDSQLPKDRFSAERLKGVDSTLKIQPAKLEDSAVYLCASSLRETSAGNEQFFGPGTRLTVL.

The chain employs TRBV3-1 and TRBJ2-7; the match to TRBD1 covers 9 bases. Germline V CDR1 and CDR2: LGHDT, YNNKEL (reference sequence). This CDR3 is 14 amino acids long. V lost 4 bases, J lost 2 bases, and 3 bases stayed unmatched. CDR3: CASSPWTGAYEQYF. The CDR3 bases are TGTGCCAGCAGCCCTTGGACAGGGGCCTACGAGCAGTACTTC.

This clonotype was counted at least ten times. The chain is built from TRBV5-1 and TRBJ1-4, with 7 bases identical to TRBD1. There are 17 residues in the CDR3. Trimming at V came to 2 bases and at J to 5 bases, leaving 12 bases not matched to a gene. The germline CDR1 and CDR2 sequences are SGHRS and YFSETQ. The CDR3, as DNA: TGCGCCAGCAGCTTAGGGCCAGGGGGAGCATCGAATGAAAAACTGTTTTTT. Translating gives CASSLGPGGASNEKLFF. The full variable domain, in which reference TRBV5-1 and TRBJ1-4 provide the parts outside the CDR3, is KAGVTQTPRYLIKTRGQQVTLSCSPISGHRSVSWYQQTPGQGLQFLFEYFSETQRNKGNFPGRFSGRQFSNSRSEMNVSTLELGDSALYLCASSLGPGGASNEKLFFGSGTQLSVL.

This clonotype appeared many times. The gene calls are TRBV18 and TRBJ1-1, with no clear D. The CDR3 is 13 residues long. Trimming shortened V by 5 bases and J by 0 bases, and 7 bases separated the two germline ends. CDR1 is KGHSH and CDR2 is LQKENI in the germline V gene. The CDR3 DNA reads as TGTGCCAGCTCAGTCTCGATGAACACTGAAGCTTTCTTT. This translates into CASSVSMNTEAFF.

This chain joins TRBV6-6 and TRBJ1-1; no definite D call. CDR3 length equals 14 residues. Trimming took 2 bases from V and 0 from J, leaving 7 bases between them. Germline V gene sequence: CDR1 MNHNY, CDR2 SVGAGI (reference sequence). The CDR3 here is CASSYKRMNTEAFF. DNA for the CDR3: TGTGCCAGCAGTTACAAGCGTATGAACACTGAAGCTTTCTTT.

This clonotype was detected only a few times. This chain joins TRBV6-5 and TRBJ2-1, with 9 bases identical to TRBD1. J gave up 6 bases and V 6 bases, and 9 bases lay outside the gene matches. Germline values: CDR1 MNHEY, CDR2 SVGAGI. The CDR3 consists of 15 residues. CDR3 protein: CASSADRGSVNEQFF. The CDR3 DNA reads TGTGCCAGCAGCGCGGACAGGGGTTCGGTCAATGAGCAGTTCTTC.

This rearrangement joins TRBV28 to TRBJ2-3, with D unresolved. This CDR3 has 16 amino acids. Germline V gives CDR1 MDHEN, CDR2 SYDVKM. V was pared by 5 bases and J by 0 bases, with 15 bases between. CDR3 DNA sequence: TGTGCCAGCAGTCCTCGGAAGAGAGCTAGCACAGATACGCAGTATTTT. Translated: CASSPRKRASTDTQYF.

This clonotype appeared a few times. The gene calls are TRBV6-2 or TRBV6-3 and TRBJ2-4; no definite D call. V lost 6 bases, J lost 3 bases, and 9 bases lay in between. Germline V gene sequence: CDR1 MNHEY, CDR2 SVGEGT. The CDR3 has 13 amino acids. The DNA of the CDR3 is TGTGCCAGCAGCCACCTCTTCAAAAACATTCAGTACTTC. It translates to CASSHLFKNIQYF.

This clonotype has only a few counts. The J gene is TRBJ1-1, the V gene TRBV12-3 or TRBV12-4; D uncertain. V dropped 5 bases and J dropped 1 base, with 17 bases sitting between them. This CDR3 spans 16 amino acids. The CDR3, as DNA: TGTGCCAGCAGTCCTGCTCGGGGTTCGGGGAACACTGAAGCTTTCTTT. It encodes CASSPARGSGNTEAFF.

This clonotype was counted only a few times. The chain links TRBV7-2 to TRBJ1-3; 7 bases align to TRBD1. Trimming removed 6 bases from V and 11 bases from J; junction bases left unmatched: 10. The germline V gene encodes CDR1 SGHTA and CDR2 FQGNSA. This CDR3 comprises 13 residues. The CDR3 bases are TGTGCCAGCAGTCCTGCGTGGGACAGCCCCATATATTTT. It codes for CASSPAWDSPIYF.

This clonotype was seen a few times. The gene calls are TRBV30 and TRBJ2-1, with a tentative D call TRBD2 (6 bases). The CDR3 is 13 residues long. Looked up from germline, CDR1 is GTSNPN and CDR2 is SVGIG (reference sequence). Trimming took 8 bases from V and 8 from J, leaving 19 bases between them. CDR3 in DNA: TGTGCCCGGTCCCCCCGGGGGAGAGATGAGCAGTTCTTC. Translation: CARSPRGRDEQFF.

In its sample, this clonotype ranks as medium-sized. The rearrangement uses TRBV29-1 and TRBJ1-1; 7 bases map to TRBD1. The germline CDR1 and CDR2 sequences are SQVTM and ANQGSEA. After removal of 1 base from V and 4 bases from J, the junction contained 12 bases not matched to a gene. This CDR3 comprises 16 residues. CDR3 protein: CSVEAVLGYRGTEAFF. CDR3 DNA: TGCAGCGTTGAAGCAGTCTTAGGGTACAGGGGCACTGAAGCTTTCTTT.

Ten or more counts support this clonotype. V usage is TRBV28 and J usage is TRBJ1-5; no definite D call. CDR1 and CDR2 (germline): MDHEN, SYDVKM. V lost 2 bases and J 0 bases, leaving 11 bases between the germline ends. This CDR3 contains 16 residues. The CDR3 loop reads CASSLPEFYSNQPQHF. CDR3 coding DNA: TGTGCCAGCAGTTTACCAGAATTTTATAGCAATCAGCCCCAGCATTTT.